These 32 T cell receptor beta chains share one sample of origin, sequenced in a study of early T cells in non-severe SARS-CoV-2 infection. MiXCR, applied by TCRdb to the 5' RACE reads, yields one record per CDR3 protein. The sample records roughly 46,000 distinct CDR3 sequences, about a tenth being singletons. Sequenced here: whole blood, sampled at baseline. The origin of the receptors is an adult who was a healthcare worker with PCR-confirmed SARS-CoV-2 infection or an uninfected control (not recorded which).

This clonotype was counted a few times. The rearrangement joins TRBV20-1 to TRBJ2-3, with TRBD1 as a possible D gene (5 bases). V shed 3 bases and J shed 0 bases, with 16 bases lying between them. From germline, CDR1 is DFQATT and CDR2 SNEGSKA (reference sequence). The CDR3 has 16 residues. The CDR3 spells CSARKLQTASTDTQYF. The CDR3 DNA follows: TGCAGTGCTAGGAAACTGCAGACAGCTAGCACAGATACGCAGTATTTT.

The chain is built from TRBV27 and TRBJ1-2; the D gene is possibly TRBD1 (5 bases). The germline CDR1 and CDR2 sequences are MNHEY and SMNVEV (reference sequence). CDR3 length: 16 amino acids. Deletions cut 8 bases from V and 8 bases from J, with 27 bases between. The CDR3 DNA follows: TGTGCCAGCCGCCTACTCCCATCCGGGACTGCGGGAGGCTACACCTTC. This translates into CASRLLPSGTAGGYTF.

This clonotype turned up a few times. V gene TRBV14 combines with J gene TRBJ2-1, with 8 bases that match TRBD2. Losses at the gene ends were 0 bases for V and 7 bases for J; bases not matched to a gene: 8. Germline V CDR1 and CDR2: SGHDN, FVKESK. The CDR3 sequence is 16 residues long. CDR3 sequence (DNA): TGTGCCAGCAGCCAAGATCCCTTGCGGGAGGTGAATGAGCAGTTCTTC. This sequence encodes CASSQDPLREVNEQFF.

This clonotype has ten or more counts. The CDR3 DNA reads TGTGCCACCAGTGACACGCGAGATACGCAGTATTTT. Translation gives CATSDTRDTQYF. The chain employs TRBV24-1 and TRBJ2-3; D is unclear. V was clipped by 4 bases and J by 5 bases, with 6 bases between them. The germline V gene has CDR1 KGHDR and CDR2 SFDVKD. The CDR3 runs 12 residues.

The table lists this clonotype with many counts. The gene calls are TRBV20-1 and TRBJ1-4; D is unresolved. V lost 4 bases to trimming and J lost 7 bases, with 13 bases between them. This CDR3 has 13 amino acids. Germline assignment: CDR1 DFQATT and CDR2 SNEGSKA (reference sequence). The CDR3 bases are TGCAGTGCTATGGAGACCAAGGGTGAAAAACTGTTTTTT. This translates into CSAMETKGEKLFF.

Worth noting for this clonotype: At one end, the junction sequence differs from germline, possibly due to a read error. DNA for the CDR3: TGCGCCAGCAGCCACAAGGGAGGGAATGGCTACAACTTC. This encodes CASSHKGGNGYNF. V gene TRBV4-3 combines with J gene TRBJ1-2; D remains unclear. The CDR3 spans 13 residues. Germline lookup yields CDR1 LGHNA and CDR2 YSLEER.

This chain joins TRBV4-3 and TRBJ1-1; unclear D gene. The CDR3 runs to 15 residues. Germline V gene sequence: CDR1 LGHNA, CDR2 YSLEER. Between the trimmed V and J ends, which lost 1 base and 1 base, there was a span of 10 bases. CDR3 sequence reads: CASSQVAGKNTEAFF. CDR3 nucleotides: TGCGCCAGCAGCCAAGTGGCAGGCAAGAACACTGAAGCTTTCTTT.

This chain joins TRBV2 and TRBJ2-5; TRBD2 matches 9 bases. This CDR3 comprises 14 residues. Looked up from germline, CDR1 is SNHLY and CDR2 is FYNNEI. Trimming at V came to 5 bases and at J to 5 bases, leaving 6 bases not matched to a gene. CDR3 in amino acids: CASSKAGGHETQYF. DNA for the CDR3: TGTGCCAGCAGTAAGGCGGGAGGGCACGAGACCCAGTACTTC.

About this clonotype itself: The CDR3 carries no conserved terminal phenylalanine or tryptophan, so it likely arises from a read error. The chain has TRBV7-9 and TRBJ2-1, with 12 bases identical to TRBD2. V gave up 1 base and J gave up 7 bases; unmatched junction bases: 14. Germline V lookup: CDR1 SEHNR, CDR2 FQNEAQ (reference sequence). CDR3 length equals 19 residues. CDR3 sequence (DNA): TGTGCCAGCAGCTTAGGGGCATCTAGCGGGAGGGCCATGTTAAATGAGCAGTTCATC. The encoded protein is CASSLGASSGRAMLNEQFI.

Many counts were recorded for this clonotype. The genes are TRBV7-2 and TRBJ1-4; D gene uncertain. V lost 3 bases and J 14 bases, leaving 16 bases between the germline ends. Germline V gene sequence: CDR1 SGHTA, CDR2 FQGNSA. The length of the CDR3 is 13 residues. CDR3 loop: CASSFAAAEQLFF. In DNA form, the CDR3 reads TGTGCCAGCAGCTTCGCCGCCGCGGAGCAGCTGTTTTTT.

This clonotype was observed a few times. V is TRBV2 and J is TRBJ2-5; a possible D gene is TRBD1 (6 bases). V was clipped by 3 bases and J by 5 bases, with 10 bases between them. The length of the CDR3 is 13 residues. Germline V gene lookup returns CDR1 SNHLY and CDR2 FYNNEI. CDR3 amino acids: CASSEDSRETQYF. CDR3 DNA: TGTGCCAGCAGTGAGGACAGTAGGGAGACCCAGTACTTC.

The table lists this clonotype with a few counts. This rearrangement joins TRBV29-1 to TRBJ2-2; D might be TRBD1 (6 bases). The CDR3 covers 13 residues. V was cut by 7 bases and J by 0 bases, with 9 bases left in between. Germline CDR1 reads SQVTM; CDR2 reads ANQGSEA. This CDR3 reads CSAGTTNTGELFF. DNA for the CDR3: TGCAGCGCTGGGACAACGAACACCGGGGAGCTGTTTTTT.

Turning to this clonotype: The germline gene is not matched at one end of the junction; a read error may be the cause. This chain joins TRBV20-1 and TRBJ1-6; D is uncertain. The CDR3 length is 15 residues. Germline V gene sequence: CDR1 DFQATT, CDR2 SNEGSKA (reference sequence). CDR3 nucleotide sequence: TGCAGTGCCAGAGGCGGGAGCTCCTATAATTCACCCCTCCACTTT. Translation: CSARGGSSYNSPLHF.

This clonotype was picked up a small number of times. The V call is TRBV28, the J call TRBJ1-5; D uncertain. This CDR3 has 13 residues. Germline assignment: CDR1 MDHEN and CDR2 SYDVKM. V lost 10 bases to trimming and J lost 6 bases, with 16 bases between them. The CDR3 sequence: CATRTPGSQPQHF. The CDR3 coding sequence is TGTGCCACTCGGACCCCGGGCAGTCAGCCCCAGCATTTT.

This clonotype was seen at least ten times. At one end, the junction sequence differs from germline, possibly due to a read error. This chain joins TRBV28 and TRBJ1-5, with D perhaps TRBD1 (6 bases). Looked up from germline, CDR1 is MDHEN and CDR2 is SYDVKM. There are 15 residues in the CDR3. This CDR3 reads CASSWASGGKQPQHF. The CDR3 nucleotides are TGTGCCAGCAGTTGGGCCTCTGGGGGCAAACAGCCCCAGCATTTT.

This clonotype was observed a few times. The V call is TRBV23-1, the J call TRBJ2-2, with D perhaps given as TRBD1 or TRBD2 (5 bases each). TRBV23-1 is reported as an ORF; its role is uncertain. CDR3 length: 13 amino acids. V was pared by 3 bases and J by 17 bases, with 19 bases between. CDR3 residues: CASSHGLSRGCFF. The CDR3 nucleotides read TGCGCCAGCAGTCACGGACTCTCTAGGGGCTGTTTTTTT.

This clonotype was recorded many times. The chain links TRBV6-4 to TRBJ2-2; 14 positions match TRBD2. This CDR3 has 16 amino acids. Germline trimming cut 0 bases from V and 6 bases from J; bases unmatched to any gene: 0. Germline V gene sequence: CDR1 MRHNA, CDR2 SNTAGT. CDR3 bases: TGTGCCAGCAGTGACTCGACTAGCGGGGGGGCCGGGGAGCTGTTTTTT. It codes for CASSDSTSGGAGELFF.

This chain connects TRBV7-2 to TRBJ1-5; D not resolved. V lost 11 bases, J lost 4 bases, and 18 bases lay in between. CDR1 SGHTA and CDR2 FQGNSA come from the germline V gene. The length of the CDR3 is 14 residues. In nucleotides, the CDR3 is TGTGCCTCCCGCCGCACGTCACCTAATCAGCCCCAGCATTTT. Amino acid sequence: CASRRTSPNQPQHF.

This clonotype was seen a few times. The chain links TRBV7-2 to TRBJ2-7, with D perhaps matching TRBD2 (5 bases). CDR1 and CDR2 from the germline V gene are SGHTA and FQGNSA. The CDR3 loop spans 13 amino acids. Trimming took off 5 bases at V and 4 bases at J, with 12 bases between the two ends. CDR3 nucleotide sequence: TGTGCCAGCAGCCCTCGGAGGAATTACGAGCAGTACTTC. Translating gives CASSPRRNYEQYF. The variable domain in full, with the rest retrieved from reference TRBV7-2 and TRBJ2-7, is GAGVSQSPSNKVTEKGKDVELRCDPISGHTALYWYRQSLGQGLEFLIYFQGNSAPDKSGLPSDRFSAERTGGSVSTLTIQRTQQEDSAVYLCASSPRRNYEQYFGPGTRLTVT.

The V and J genes are TRBV12-3 or TRBV12-4 and TRBJ2-5, with D perhaps matching TRBD1 or TRBD2 (5 bases each). Trimming cost V 11 bases and J 1 base, with 26 bases left between them. The CDR3 has 17 amino acids. CDR3 nucleotide sequence: TGTGCCCGAAACGCTGGGGGAGAGGAAGATTTCCAAGAGACCCAGTACTTC. Its translation is CARNAGGEEDFQETQYF.

Many counts were recorded for this clonotype. The V call is TRBV7-8, the J call TRBJ2-5; D is undetermined. From germline, CDR1 is SGHVS and CDR2 FQNEAQ. Trimming stripped 5 bases from V and 4 bases from J, with 5 bases between. The CDR3 loop spans 11 amino acids. This CDR3 is CASSTAETQYF. The CDR3 DNA is TGTGCCAGCAGCACAGCAGAGACCCAGTACTTC. The entire variable domain, with the rest obtained from reference TRBV7-8 and TRBJ2-5, is as follows: GAGVSQSPRYKVAKRGQDVALRCDPISGHVSLFWYQQALGQGPEFLTYFQNEAQLDKSGLPSDRFFAERPEGSVSTLKIQRTQQEDSAVYLCASSTAETQYFGPGTRLLVL.

The chain recombines TRBV4-3 with TRBJ1-4; D gene uncertain. The CDR3 spans 13 residues. Germline V CDR1 and CDR2: LGHNA, YSLEER. The V gene lost 4 bases and the J gene lost 13 bases, with 16 bases spanning the gap. The CDR3 reads CASSLERGAGLFF. As DNA, the CDR3 is TGCGCCAGCAGCCTGGAGCGAGGCGCGGGACTGTTTTTT.

J is TRBJ2-5 and V is TRBV27, with 8 bases lining up with TRBD2. This CDR3 contains 15 residues. Looked up from germline, CDR1 is MNHEY and CDR2 is SMNVEV (reference sequence). The trim removed 6 bases at V and 2 bases at J, leaving 8 bases unmatched. The CDR3 protein is CASSLWLAGQETQYF. CDR3 bases: TGTGCCAGCAGCCTATGGTTAGCGGGACAAGAGACCCAGTACTTC.

This clonotype was recorded many times. This chain links TRBV18 with TRBJ2-1, with a tentative D call TRBD2 (5 bases). CDR1 KGHSH and CDR2 LQKENI come from the germline V gene. This CDR3 has 14 residues. V lost 2 bases to trimming and J lost 5 bases, with 10 bases between them. CDR3 residues: CASSPAGADNEQFF. The CDR3 nucleotides are TGTGCCAGCTCACCAGCAGGAGCGGACAATGAGCAGTTCTTC.

This clonotype was picked up a small number of times. The rearrangement joins TRBV11-2 to TRBJ2-2; TRBD2 agrees at 8 bases. The trim removed 5 bases at V and 2 bases at J, leaving 4 bases unmatched. The CDR3 is made up of 15 amino acids. Germline CDR1 is SGHAT and CDR2 is FQNNGV. CDR3 residues: CASSRGTRNTGELFF. The CDR3 region has the DNA TGTGCCAGCAGCCGAGGGACTAGAAACACCGGGGAGCTGTTTTTT.

This clonotype was seen many times. The chain recombines TRBV5-1 with TRBJ2-2; unclear D gene. This CDR3 has 15 residues. V gave up 4 bases and J gave up 4 bases, with 14 bases separating them. CDR1 and CDR2 from the germline V gene are SGHRS and YFSETQ. The CDR3 region has the DNA TGCGCCAGCAGCCCTTATATGATCGGCACCGGGGAGCTGTTTTTT. This codes for CASSPYMIGTGELFF.

This clonotype was seen many times. This chain joins TRBV29-1 and TRBJ2-7, with 7 bases that match TRBD1. The CDR3 spans 13 residues. Losses at the gene ends were 4 bases for V and 0 bases for J; bases not matched to a gene: 3. Germline values: CDR1 SQVTM, CDR2 ANQGSEA. The CDR3 coding sequence is TGCAGCGTTGTCGACAGGGACTCCTACGAGCAGTACTTC. Residues: CSVVDRDSYEQYF.

V and J are TRBV29-1 and TRBJ1-6, with D maybe TRBD1 (6 bases). This CDR3 is built from 13 residues. Germline CDR1 SQVTM, CDR2 ANQGSEA. V gave up 5 bases and J gave up 7 bases, with 12 bases separating them. The CDR3 DNA is TGCAGCGTTAGTCGGGACACGAATTCACCCCTCCACTTT. Residues: CSVSRDTNSPLHF.

This clonotype appeared a few times. The chain has TRBV19 and TRBJ2-5, with D tentatively TRBD1 (7 bases). CDR1 LNHDA and CDR2 SQIVND come from the germline V gene (reference sequence). The CDR3 spans 13 residues. Trimming stripped 5 bases from V and 6 bases from J, with 13 bases between. In nucleotides, the CDR3 is TGTGCCAGTAGTGGCGGGACAGTCCAGACCCAGTACTTC. Translating it yields CASSGGTVQTQYF.

The CDR3 DNA is TGCAGCACCCGACAGGGGGCTTTCAATGAGCAGTTCTTC. It codes for CSTRQGAFNEQFF. V is TRBV29-1 and J is TRBJ2-1; 10 bases agree with TRBD1. This CDR3 spans 13 amino acids. From germline, CDR1 is SQVTM and CDR2 ANQGSEA. J gave up 6 bases and V 8 bases, and 7 bases lay outside the gene matches.

The rearrangement joins TRBV12-3 or TRBV12-4 to TRBJ2-3; no clear D gene. The CDR3 is 15 residues long. The germline V and J ends were trimmed by 5 bases and 2 bases, with 14 bases remaining between them. The CDR3: CASSAGDTHTDTQYF. CDR3 sequence (DNA): TGTGCCAGCAGTGCCGGAGACACCCACACAGATACGCAGTATTTT.

V and J are TRBV24-1 and TRBJ2-3, with D tentatively TRBD2 (6 bases). The germline V gene has CDR1 KGHDR and CDR2 SFDVKD. This CDR3 has 14 amino acids. The ends were cut back, 5 bases at V and 5 bases at J, with 13 bases in the middle. Written as DNA, the CDR3 is TGTGCCACCAGTGGGCGCGGGAATCAAGATACGCAGTATTTT. Translating it yields CATSGRGNQDTQYF.